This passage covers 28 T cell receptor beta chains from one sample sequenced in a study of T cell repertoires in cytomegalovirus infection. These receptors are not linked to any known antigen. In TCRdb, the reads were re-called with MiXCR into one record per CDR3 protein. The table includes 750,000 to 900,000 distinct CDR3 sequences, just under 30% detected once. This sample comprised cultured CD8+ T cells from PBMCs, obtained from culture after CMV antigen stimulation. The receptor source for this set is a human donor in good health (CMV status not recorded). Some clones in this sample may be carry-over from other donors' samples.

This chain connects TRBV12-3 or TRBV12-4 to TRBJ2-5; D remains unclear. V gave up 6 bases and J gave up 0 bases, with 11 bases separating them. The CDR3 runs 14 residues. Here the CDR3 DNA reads TGTGCCAGCAGCGACCCAGAGTACCAAGAGACCCAGTACTTC. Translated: CASSDPEYQETQYF.

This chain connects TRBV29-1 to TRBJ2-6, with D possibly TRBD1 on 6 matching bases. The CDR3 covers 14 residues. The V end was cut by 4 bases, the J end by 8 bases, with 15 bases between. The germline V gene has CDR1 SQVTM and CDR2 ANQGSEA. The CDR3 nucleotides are TGCAGCGTTGTTGGGGCAGGGGCTTCCAACGTCCTGACTTTC. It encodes CSVVGAGASNVLTF.

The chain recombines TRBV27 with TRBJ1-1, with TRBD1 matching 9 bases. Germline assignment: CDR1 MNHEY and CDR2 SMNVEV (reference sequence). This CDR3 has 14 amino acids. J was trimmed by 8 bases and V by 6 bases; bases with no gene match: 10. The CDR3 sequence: CASSRDWTGDEAFF. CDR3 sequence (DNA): TGTGCCAGCAGCCGGGACTGGACAGGGGACGAAGCTTTCTTT.

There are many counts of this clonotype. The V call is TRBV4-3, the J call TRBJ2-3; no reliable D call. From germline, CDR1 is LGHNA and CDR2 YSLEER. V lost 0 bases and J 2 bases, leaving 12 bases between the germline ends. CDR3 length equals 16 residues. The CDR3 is CASSQDWSTNTDTQYF. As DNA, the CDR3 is TGCGCCAGCAGCCAAGACTGGTCTACTAACACAGATACGCAGTATTTT.

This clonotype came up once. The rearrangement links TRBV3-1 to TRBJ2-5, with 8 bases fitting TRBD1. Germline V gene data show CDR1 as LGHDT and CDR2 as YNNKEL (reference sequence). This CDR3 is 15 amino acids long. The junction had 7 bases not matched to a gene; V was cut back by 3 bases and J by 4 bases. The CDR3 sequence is CASSHSRDRRETQYF. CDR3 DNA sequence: TGTGCCAGCAGCCATTCCAGGGACAGGAGAGAGACCCAGTACTTC.

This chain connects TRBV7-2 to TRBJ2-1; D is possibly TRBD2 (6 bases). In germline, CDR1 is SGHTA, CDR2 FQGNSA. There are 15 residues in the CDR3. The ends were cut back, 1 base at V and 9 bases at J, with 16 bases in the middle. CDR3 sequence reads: CASSLGKRVEGEQFF. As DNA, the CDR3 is TGTGCCAGCAGCTTAGGAAAGCGGGTGGAAGGTGAGCAGTTCTTC.

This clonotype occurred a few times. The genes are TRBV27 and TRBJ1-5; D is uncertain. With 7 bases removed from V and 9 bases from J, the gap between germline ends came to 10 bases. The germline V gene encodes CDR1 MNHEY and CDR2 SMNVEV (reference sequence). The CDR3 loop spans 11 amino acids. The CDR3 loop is CASTRYLPQHF. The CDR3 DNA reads TGTGCCAGCACCCGCTATTTGCCCCAGCATTTT.

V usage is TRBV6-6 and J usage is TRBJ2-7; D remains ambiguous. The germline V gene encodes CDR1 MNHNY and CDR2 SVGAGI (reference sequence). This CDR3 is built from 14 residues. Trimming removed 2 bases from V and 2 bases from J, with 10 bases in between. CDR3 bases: TGTGCCAGCAGTTACCCTCCCGGCACCTACGAGCAGTACGTC. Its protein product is CASSYPPGTYEQYV.

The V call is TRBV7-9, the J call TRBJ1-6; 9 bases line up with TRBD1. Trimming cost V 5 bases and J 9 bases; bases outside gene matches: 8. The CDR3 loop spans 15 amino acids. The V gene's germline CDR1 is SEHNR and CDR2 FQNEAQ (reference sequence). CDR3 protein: CASSARDRVGSPLHF. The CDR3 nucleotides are TGTGCCAGCAGCGCCCGGGACAGGGTTGGTTCACCCCTCCACTTT.

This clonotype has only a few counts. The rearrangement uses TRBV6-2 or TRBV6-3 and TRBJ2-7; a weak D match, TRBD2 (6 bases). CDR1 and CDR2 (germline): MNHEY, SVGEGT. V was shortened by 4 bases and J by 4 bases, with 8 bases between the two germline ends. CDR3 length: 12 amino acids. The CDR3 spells CASSWDLYEQYV. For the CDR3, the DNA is TGTGCCAGCAGTTGGGACTTATACGAGCAGTACGTC.

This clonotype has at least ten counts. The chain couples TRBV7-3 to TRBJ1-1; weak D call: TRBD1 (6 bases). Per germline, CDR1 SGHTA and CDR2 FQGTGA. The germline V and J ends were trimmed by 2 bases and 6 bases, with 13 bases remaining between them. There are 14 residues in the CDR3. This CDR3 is CASSLGGTGSEAFF. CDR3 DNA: TGTGCCAGCAGCTTAGGGGGAACAGGGTCTGAAGCTTTCTTT.

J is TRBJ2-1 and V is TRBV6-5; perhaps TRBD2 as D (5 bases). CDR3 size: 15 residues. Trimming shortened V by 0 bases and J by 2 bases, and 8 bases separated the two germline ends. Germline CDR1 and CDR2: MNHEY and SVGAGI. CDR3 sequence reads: CASSYSEAAYNEQFF. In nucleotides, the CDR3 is TGTGCCAGCAGTTACTCGGAAGCGGCCTACAATGAGCAGTTCTTC.

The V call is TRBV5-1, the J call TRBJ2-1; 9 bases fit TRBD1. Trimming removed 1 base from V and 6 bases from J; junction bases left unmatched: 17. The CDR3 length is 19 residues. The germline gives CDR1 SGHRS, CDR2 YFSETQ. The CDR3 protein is CASSLHKYSGQGLSNEQFF. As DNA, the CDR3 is TGCGCCAGCAGCTTGCATAAGTACTCGGGACAGGGCCTTTCCAATGAGCAGTTCTTC.

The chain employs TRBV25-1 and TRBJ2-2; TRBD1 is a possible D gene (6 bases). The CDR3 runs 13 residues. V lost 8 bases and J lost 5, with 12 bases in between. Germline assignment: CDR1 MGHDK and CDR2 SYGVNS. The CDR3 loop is CASLQRGTGELFF. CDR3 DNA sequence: TGTGCCAGCCTACAGAGGGGGACCGGGGAGCTGTTTTTT.

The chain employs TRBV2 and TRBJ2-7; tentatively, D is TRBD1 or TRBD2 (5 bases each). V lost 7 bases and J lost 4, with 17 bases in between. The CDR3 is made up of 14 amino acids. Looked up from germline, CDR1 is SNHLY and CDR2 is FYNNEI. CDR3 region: CASTGTGSEYEQYF. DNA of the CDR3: TGTGCCAGCACGGGGACCGGTTCGGAATACGAGCAGTACTTC. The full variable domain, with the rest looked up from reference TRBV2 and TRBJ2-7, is EPEVTQTPSHQVTQMGQEVILRCVPISNHLYFYWYRQILGQKVEFLVSFYNNEISEKSEIFDDQFSVERPDGSNFTLKIRSTKLEDSAMYFCASTGTGSEYEQYFGPGTRLTVT.

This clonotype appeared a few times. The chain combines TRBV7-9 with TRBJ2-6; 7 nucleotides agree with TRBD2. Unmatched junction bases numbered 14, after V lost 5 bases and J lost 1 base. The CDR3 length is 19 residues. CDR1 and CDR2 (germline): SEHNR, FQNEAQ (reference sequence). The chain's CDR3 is CASSLFRGGYGSGANVLTF. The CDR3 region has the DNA TGTGCCAGCAGCCTCTTTAGGGGAGGGTATGGTTCTGGGGCCAACGTCCTGACTTTC.

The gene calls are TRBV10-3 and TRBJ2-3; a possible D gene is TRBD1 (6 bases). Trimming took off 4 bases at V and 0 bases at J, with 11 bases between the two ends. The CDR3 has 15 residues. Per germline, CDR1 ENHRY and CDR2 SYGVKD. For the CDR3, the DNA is TGTGCCATCAGTGCCGGACAGACTAGCACAGATACGCAGTATTTT. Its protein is CAISAGQTSTDTQYF.

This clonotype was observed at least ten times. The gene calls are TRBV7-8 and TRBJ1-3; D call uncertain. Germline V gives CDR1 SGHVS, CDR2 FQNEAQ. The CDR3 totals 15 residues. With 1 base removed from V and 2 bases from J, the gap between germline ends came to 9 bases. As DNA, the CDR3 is TGTGCCAGCAGCTTAGGATTGGGAGCTGGAAACACCATATATTTT. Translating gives CASSLGLGAGNTIYF.

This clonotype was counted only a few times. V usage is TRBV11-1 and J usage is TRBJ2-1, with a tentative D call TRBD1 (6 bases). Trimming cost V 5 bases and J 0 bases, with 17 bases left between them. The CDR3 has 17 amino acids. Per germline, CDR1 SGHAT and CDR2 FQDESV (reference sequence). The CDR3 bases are TGTGCCAGCAGCCCCTTTCAGGGGCTAAGCTCCTACAATGAGCAGTTCTTC. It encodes CASSPFQGLSSYNEQFF.

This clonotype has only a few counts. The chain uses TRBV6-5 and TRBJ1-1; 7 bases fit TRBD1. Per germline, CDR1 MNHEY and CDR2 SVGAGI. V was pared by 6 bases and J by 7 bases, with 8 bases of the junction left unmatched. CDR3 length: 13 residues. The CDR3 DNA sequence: TGTGCCAGCAGCACAGGGGCAGGCAGTGAAGCTTTCTTT. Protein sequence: CASSTGAGSEAFF.

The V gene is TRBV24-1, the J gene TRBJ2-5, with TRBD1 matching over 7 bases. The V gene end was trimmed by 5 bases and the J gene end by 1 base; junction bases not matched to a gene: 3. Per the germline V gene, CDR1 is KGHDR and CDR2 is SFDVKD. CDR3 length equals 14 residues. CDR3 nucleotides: TGTGCCACCAGTGCCTGGGACAGCCAAGAGACCCAGTACTTC. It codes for CATSAWDSQETQYF.

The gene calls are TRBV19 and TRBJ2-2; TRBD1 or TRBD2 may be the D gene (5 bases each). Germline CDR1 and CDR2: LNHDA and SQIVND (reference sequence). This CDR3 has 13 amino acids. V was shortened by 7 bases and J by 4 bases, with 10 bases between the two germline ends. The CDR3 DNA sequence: TGTGCCAGTACAAAGGGACCCACCGGGGAGCTGTTTTTT. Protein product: CASTKGPTGELFF.

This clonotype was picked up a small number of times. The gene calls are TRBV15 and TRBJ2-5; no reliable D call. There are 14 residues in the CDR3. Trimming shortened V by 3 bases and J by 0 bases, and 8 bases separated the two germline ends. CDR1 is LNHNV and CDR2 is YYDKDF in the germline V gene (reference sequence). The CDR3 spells CATSSQAYQETQYF. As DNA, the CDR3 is TGTGCCACCAGCAGCCAGGCCTACCAAGAGACCCAGTACTTC.

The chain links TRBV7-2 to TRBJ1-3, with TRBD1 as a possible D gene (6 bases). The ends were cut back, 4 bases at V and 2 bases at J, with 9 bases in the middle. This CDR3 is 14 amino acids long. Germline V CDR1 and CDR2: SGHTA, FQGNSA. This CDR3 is CASSSQGTGNTIYF. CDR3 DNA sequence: TGTGCCAGCAGCTCTCAGGGGACTGGAAACACCATATATTTT.

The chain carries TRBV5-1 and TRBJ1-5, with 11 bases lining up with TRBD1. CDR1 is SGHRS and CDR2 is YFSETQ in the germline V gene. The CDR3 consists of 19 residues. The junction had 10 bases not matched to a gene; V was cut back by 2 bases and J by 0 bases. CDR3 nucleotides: TGCGCCAGCAGCTTCTATCCCCGGGACAGGGGGAATAGCAATCAGCCCCAGCATTTT. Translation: CASSFYPRDRGNSNQPQHF.

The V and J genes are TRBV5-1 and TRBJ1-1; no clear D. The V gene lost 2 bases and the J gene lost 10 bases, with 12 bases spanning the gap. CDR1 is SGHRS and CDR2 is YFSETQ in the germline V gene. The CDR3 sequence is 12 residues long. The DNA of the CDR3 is TGCGCCAGCAGCTTAATTGAGGGTTCAGCTTTCTTT. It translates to CASSLIEGSAFF.

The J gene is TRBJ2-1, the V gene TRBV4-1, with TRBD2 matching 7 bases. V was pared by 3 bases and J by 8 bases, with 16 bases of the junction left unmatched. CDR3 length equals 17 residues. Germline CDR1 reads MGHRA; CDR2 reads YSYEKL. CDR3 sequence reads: CASSHPGRGVEGYEQFF. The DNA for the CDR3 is TGCGCCAGCAGCCACCCCGGACGGGGGGTTGAGGGCTATGAGCAGTTCTTC.

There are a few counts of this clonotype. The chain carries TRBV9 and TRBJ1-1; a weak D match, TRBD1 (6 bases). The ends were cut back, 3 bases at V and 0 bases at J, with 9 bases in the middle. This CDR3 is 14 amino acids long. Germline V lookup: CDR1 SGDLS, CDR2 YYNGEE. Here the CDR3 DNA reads TGTGCCAGCAGCGCCGGGGGCATGAACACTGAAGCTTTCTTT. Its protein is CASSAGGMNTEAFF.